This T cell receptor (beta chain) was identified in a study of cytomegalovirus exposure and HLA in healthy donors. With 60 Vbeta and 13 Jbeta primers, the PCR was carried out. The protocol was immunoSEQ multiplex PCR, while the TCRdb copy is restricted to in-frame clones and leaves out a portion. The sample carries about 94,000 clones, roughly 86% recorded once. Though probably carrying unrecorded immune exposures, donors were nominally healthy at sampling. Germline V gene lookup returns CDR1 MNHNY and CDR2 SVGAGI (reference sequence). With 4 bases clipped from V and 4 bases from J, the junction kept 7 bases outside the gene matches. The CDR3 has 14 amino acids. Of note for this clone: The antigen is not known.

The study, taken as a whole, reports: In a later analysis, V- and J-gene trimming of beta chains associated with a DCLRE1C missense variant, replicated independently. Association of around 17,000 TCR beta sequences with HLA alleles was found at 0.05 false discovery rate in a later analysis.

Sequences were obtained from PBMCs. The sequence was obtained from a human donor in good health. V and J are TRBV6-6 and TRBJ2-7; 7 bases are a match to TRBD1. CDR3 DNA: TGTGCCAGCAGTTTCGGGACAGCTTTTTACGAGCAGTACTTC. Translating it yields CASSFGTAFYEQYF.